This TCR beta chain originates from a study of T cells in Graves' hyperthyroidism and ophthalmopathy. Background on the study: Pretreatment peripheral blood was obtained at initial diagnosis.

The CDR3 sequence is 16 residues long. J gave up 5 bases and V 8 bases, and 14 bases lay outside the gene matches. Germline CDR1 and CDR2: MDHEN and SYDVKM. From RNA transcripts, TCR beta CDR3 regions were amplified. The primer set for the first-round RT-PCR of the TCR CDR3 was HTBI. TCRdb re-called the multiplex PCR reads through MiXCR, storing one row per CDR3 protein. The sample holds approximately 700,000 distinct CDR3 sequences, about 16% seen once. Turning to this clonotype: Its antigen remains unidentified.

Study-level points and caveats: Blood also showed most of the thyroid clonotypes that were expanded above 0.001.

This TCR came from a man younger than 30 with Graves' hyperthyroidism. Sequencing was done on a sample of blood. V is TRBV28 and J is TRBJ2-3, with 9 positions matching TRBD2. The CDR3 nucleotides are TGTGCCAGCTCAAGAGGTAGCGGGAGTCAGCAAGATACGCAGTATTTT. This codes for CASSRGSGSQQDTQYF.